The clone carrying this TCR beta chain occurred a few times. The target antigen is unknown. This CDR3 has 15 residues. Germline trimming cut 3 bases from V and 4 bases from J; bases unmatched to any gene: 5. Germline assignment: CDR1 LNHDA and CDR2 SQIVND (reference sequence). The entry originates in a study of PD-L1 blockade in urothelial cancer. As for the study in general: Males with bladder-origin urothelial cancer made up about 85% of the roughly 30 patients. Prior chemotherapy regimens per patient numbered 0 to 3.

Method: immunoSEQ multiplex PCR; TCRdb's copy keeps in-frame clones and lacks some. Of approximately 50,000 clones in the sample, approximately 84% were seen once. General study findings and limits: Expansion of tumor-associated blood clones at 3 weeks was greater in durable-benefit patients.

Noted time point: pretreatment peripheral blood. Patients suffered from locally advanced or metastatic urothelial carcinoma. This chain uses TRBV19 with TRBJ1-2; 10 bases are shared with TRBD1. Sequenced here: PBMCs, sampled around atezolizumab (anti-PD-L1) treatment. The source of this sequence is a man aged 45-60 years with urothelial cancer. Written as DNA, the CDR3 is TGTGCCAGTAGTATCGTCGGGACAGGGGTCTATGGCTACACCTTC. Translating it yields CASSIVGTGVYGYTF.